This TCR beta chain was sequenced in a study of T cell repertoires in cytomegalovirus infection (dated by TCRdb to between 2018 and 2020). Context from the whole study: Donor HLA type was relevant to the analysis, because carriage of CMV infection together with the matching HLA type was indicated by public TCR beta signatures. General findings and caveats noted by the study authors: In both this cohort and an independent cohort of under 450 donors, the cumulative frequency of public TCR beta family members distinguished carriers of CMV infection plus the relevant HLA type. In the ex vivo response, HLA-C-restricted CMV-specific TCR beta clonotypes were dominant, and in two of eight donors the single most frequent clonotype came from this HLA-C-restricted group.

Worth noting for this clonotype: Which antigen it targets is not known. No quality values exist for individual bases; no much larger clone is one base distant.

The sequencing machine was an Illumina HiSeq 1500. Using fastp trimming at Q25 and MiXCR clonotype assembly, TCRdb reanalyzed the public sequencing data and kept in-frame beta chains. Rows are combined by CDR3 protein, so each entry shows the most common genes and DNA. In this sample the table shows fewer than 700,000 distinct CDR3 sequences, about 24% of which occur a single time. Together, the top ten hold less than 9.5% of the sample. V sheds 1 base and J sheds 0 bases, leaving 18 bases between their ends. From the cysteine up to the phenylalanine, the CDR3 has a length of 18 residues. Only the CDR3 part of the read is kept: 54 bases, read in frame from the first base. As encoded in the germline V gene, CDR1 is MDHEN while CDR2 is SYDVKM.

The receptor was derived from a human donor in good health (CMV status not recorded). Some clones in this sample may be carry-over from other donors' samples. Sequencing used CD8+ T cells from PBMCs. The chain is encoded by TRBV28 joined to TRBJ1-2; 6 matching bases give a weak D call of TRBD1. DNA sequence: TGTGCCAGCAGTTTATCGTTGGGGACACCCGATCCTAACTATGGCTACACCTTC. This gives the protein CASSLSLGTPDPNYGYTF.